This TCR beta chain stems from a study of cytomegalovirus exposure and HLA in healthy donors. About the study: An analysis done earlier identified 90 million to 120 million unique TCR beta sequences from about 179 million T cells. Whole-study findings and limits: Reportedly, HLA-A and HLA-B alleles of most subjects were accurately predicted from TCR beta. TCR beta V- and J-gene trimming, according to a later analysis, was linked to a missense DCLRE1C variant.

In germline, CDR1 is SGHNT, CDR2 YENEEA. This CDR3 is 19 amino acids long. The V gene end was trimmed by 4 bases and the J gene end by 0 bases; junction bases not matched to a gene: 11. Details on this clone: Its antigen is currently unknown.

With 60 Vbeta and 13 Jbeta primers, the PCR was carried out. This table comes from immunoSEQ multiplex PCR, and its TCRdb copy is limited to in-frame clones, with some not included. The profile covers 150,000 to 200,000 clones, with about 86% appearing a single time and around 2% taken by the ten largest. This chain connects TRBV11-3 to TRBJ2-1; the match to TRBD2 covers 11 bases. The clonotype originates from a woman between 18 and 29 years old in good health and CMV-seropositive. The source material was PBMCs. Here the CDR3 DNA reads TGTGCCAGCAGCTCGTTCAGTAGCGGGGGGGCGGGCTCCTACAATGAGCAGTTCTTC. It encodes CASSSFSSGGAGSYNEQFF.